The rows below give T cell receptor beta chains drawn from one sample of a study of human T cells and chemical hapten exposure. TCRdb reprocessed the reads with MiXCR, giving one entry per CDR3 protein. The sample lists 120,000 or so distinct CDR3 sequences; 8.5% to 9% were seen once. Sequencing was done on a sample of whole blood. Source of these receptors: a human donor in good health. Some clones in this sample may be carry-over from other donors' samples. Both conserved end residues are part of each CDR3. A D gene is named only where the DNA matches it firmly. Size values are once, few and many counts, or a class for expanded clones, and some rows have none.

d_call: .; cdr3_length: 15; clone_size: .; v_call: TRBV5-1; j_call: TRBJ2-3; cdr3_nt: TGCGCCAGCAGCTTGGAGGGCCTCACCGGAGATACGCAGTATTTT; cdr3_aa: CASSLEGLTGDTQYF
d_call: .; cdr3_length: 13; clone_size: many; v_call: TRBV7-2; j_call: TRBJ1-1; cdr3_nt: TGTGCCAGCAGCTTATGGATGAACACTGAAGCTTTCTTT; cdr3_aa: CASSLWMNTEAFF
d_call: TRBD2; cdr3_length: 15; clone_size: many; v_call: TRBV29-1; j_call: TRBJ2-7; cdr3_nt: TGCAGCACCGGGACTAGCGGGGGAGCCCCCTACGAGCAGTACTTC; cdr3_aa: CSTGTSGGAPYEQYF
d_call: .; cdr3_length: 13; clone_size: .; v_call: TRBV29-1; j_call: TRBJ2-7; cdr3_nt: TGCAGCGCCCAACGGCTCGGCTCCTACGAGCAGTACTTC; cdr3_aa: CSAQRLGSYEQYF
d_call: TRBD1; cdr3_length: 14; clone_size: .; v_call: TRBV6-5; j_call: TRBJ2-2; cdr3_nt: TGTGCCAGCTGGACGGGACAGGGCATCGGGGAGCTGTTTTTT; cdr3_aa: CASWTGQGIGELFF
d_call: TRBD1; cdr3_length: 15; clone_size: .; v_call: TRBV4-3; j_call: TRBJ1-6; cdr3_nt: TGCGCCAGCAGCCTCGACAGGGGGCCTAATTCACCCCTCCACTTT; cdr3_aa: CASSLDRGPNSPLHF
d_call: TRBD1; cdr3_length: 15; clone_size: many; v_call: TRBV6-5; j_call: TRBJ2-1; cdr3_nt: TGTGCCAGCAGTCAGACTCCGGGACAGTACAATGAGCAGTTCTTC; cdr3_aa: CASSQTPGQYNEQFF
d_call: .; cdr3_length: 14; clone_size: few; v_call: TRBV7-9; j_call: TRBJ1-4; cdr3_nt: TGTGCCAGCAGCCACCAGACAGACGCCAACAAACTGTTTTTT; cdr3_aa: CASSHQTDANKLFF
d_call: .; cdr3_length: 13; clone_size: few; v_call: TRBV27; j_call: TRBJ2-2; cdr3_nt: TGTGCCAGCAGTCCCGACTACACCGGGGAGCTGTTTTTT; cdr3_aa: CASSPDYTGELFF
d_call: TRBD1; cdr3_length: 17; clone_size: many; v_call: TRBV20-1; j_call: TRBJ1-1; cdr3_nt: TGCAGTGCTAGACCGGGACAGGGGTCTTTGATGAACACTGAAGCTTTCTTT; cdr3_aa: CSARPGQGSLMNTEAFF
d_call: .; cdr3_length: 13; clone_size: few; v_call: TRBV20-1; j_call: TRBJ2-1; cdr3_nt: TGCAGTGCTAGAGTGGCTAGCAACAATGAGCAGTTCTTC; cdr3_aa: CSARVASNNEQFF
d_call: TRBD2; cdr3_length: 13; clone_size: few; v_call: TRBV14; j_call: TRBJ2-1; cdr3_nt: TGTGCCAGCAGCCCTAGGACTAGCACTGAGCAGTTCTTC; cdr3_aa: CASSPRTSTEQFF
d_call: .; cdr3_length: 14; clone_size: few; v_call: TRBV12-3/TRBV12-4; j_call: TRBJ1-1; cdr3_nt: TGTGCCAGCAGTCGAAACCCCGGGCCCTATGAAGCTTTCTTT; cdr3_aa: CASSRNPGPYEAFF
d_call: TRBD2; cdr3_length: 17; clone_size: few; v_call: TRBV20-1; j_call: TRBJ2-2; cdr3_nt: TGCAGTGCTAGAAACCCAGCGGGGGATGCGAACACCGGGGAGCTGTTTTTT; cdr3_aa: CSARNPAGDANTGELFF
d_call: TRBD2; cdr3_length: 15; clone_size: many; v_call: TRBV3-1; j_call: TRBJ2-7; cdr3_nt: TGTGCCAGCAGCCAAGACGGCGGGAGCGCGAGTGAGCAGTACTTC; cdr3_aa: CASSQDGGSASEQYF
d_call: .; cdr3_length: 14; clone_size: many; v_call: TRBV6-1; j_call: TRBJ1-3; cdr3_nt: TGTGCCAGCAGTGAAAAGGCAGGAGGAAACACCATATATTTT; cdr3_aa: CASSEKAGGNTIYF
d_call: .; cdr3_length: 15; clone_size: few; v_call: TRBV24-1; j_call: TRBJ2-1; cdr3_nt: TGTGCCACCAGTGACTCACGGACTCAAGCCTGGCGGCAGTTCTTC; cdr3_aa: CATSDSRTQAWRQFF
d_call: .; cdr3_length: 15; clone_size: .; v_call: TRBV10-2; j_call: TRBJ2-1; cdr3_nt: TGCGCCAGCGGGAGCGGCGGTATGGGCGCGTTTGAGCAGTTCTTC; cdr3_aa: CASGSGGMGAFEQFF
d_call: TRBD1; cdr3_length: 13; clone_size: many; v_call: TRBV5-1; j_call: TRBJ2-5; cdr3_nt: TGCGCCAGCTTGGGACAGCAGAAAGAGACCCAGTACTTC; cdr3_aa: CASLGQQKETQYF
d_call: .; cdr3_length: 17; clone_size: many; v_call: TRBV7-9; j_call: TRBJ2-6; cdr3_nt: TGTGCCAGCAGCTTAGAGCCTTCCCACTCTGGGGCCAACGTCCTGACTTTC; cdr3_aa: CASSLEPSHSGANVLTF